This entry lists 24 T cell receptor beta chains sequenced from one sample in a study of Graves' ophthalmopathy and Graves' hyperthyroidism. RNA served as the template for amplifying TCR beta CDR3 regions. RT-PCR with HTBI primers came first, then second-round multiplex PCR. TCRdb re-analysed the multiplex PCR reads in MiXCR, keeping a single row per CDR3 protein. The sample yields around 1.1 million distinct CDR3 sequences, about 35% seen once. Input material: peripheral blood or thyroid tissue (not recorded which). The receptors were gathered from an adult man with Graves' hyperthyroidism.

The chain uses TRBV7-2 and TRBJ2-5, with D perhaps being TRBD1 or TRBD2 (5 bases each). The V gene's germline CDR1 is SGHTA and CDR2 FQGNSA. The CDR3 contains 14 residues. V lost 3 bases and J lost 5, with 13 bases in between. This chain's CDR3 is CASSLAGSVETQYF. The DNA of the CDR3 is TGTGCCAGCAGCTTGGCAGGGAGTGTGGAGACCCAGTACTTC.

This clonotype was counted ten times or more. This chain joins TRBV7-9 and TRBJ1-2; possible D gene TRBD1, 6 bases. CDR3 length equals 16 residues. The V gene lost 4 bases and the J gene lost 3 bases, with 18 bases spanning the gap. The germline V gene has CDR1 SEHNR and CDR2 FQNEAQ (reference sequence). The CDR3 reads CASSSLQGIVDYGYTF. The CDR3 DNA reads TGTGCCAGCAGCTCCTTGCAGGGGATCGTCGACTATGGCTACACCTTC.

This clonotype was recorded once. This chain joins TRBV20-1 and TRBJ1-1, with a possible D match to TRBD1 (6 bases). The CDR3 has 15 amino acids. In germline, CDR1 is DFQATT, CDR2 SNEGSKA (reference sequence). Trimming pared 0 bases from V and 0 bases from J, leaving 11 bases between. In DNA form, the CDR3 reads TGCAGTGCTAGAGATGGGGGGACATTGAACACTGAAGCTTTCTTT. Translated: CSARDGGTLNTEAFF.

At least ten counts were recorded for this clonotype. The chain carries TRBV9 and TRBJ2-2, with 7 nucleotides matching TRBD2. The V gene's germline CDR1 is SGDLS and CDR2 YYNGEE. The CDR3 spans 13 residues. J lost 5 bases, V lost 6 bases, and 4 bases had no gene match. The DNA for the CDR3 is TGTGCCAGCACCTGGCGGGAGACCGGGGAGCTGTTTTTT. Amino acids: CASTWRETGELFF.

This clonotype appeared a few times. The chain uses TRBV7-2 and TRBJ2-7; 12 positions agree with TRBD2. The CDR3 loop spans 15 amino acids. Losses at the gene ends were 3 bases for V and 4 bases for J; bases not matched to a gene: 4. CDR1 is SGHTA and CDR2 is FQGNSA in the germline V gene. The DNA for the CDR3 is TGTGCCAGCAGCTTCGGACTAGCGGGGTTGTACGAGCAGTACTTC. Translated: CASSFGLAGLYEQYF.

This clonotype has at least ten counts. V gene TRBV7-8 combines with J gene TRBJ2-5, with D possibly matching TRBD2 (5 bases). V lost 1 base and J 1 base, leaving 7 bases between the germline ends. The germline V gene encodes CDR1 SGHVS and CDR2 FQNEAQ. This CDR3 has 14 amino acids. The CDR3 nucleotides are TGTGCCAGCAGCTTAGTGGGAGTCCAAGAGACCCAGTACTTC. Protein: CASSLVGVQETQYF.

This clonotype was counted ten times or more. This chain links TRBV4-2 with TRBJ2-2, with D perhaps matching TRBD2 (7 bases). The germline V and J ends were trimmed by 1 base and 7 bases, with 13 bases remaining between them. The CDR3 contains 15 residues. Germline assignment: CDR1 LGHNA and CDR2 YNFKEQ. The CDR3 DNA reads TGTGCCAGCAGCCAAGCGACGGGGGGCATCGGGGAGCTGTTTTTT. It encodes CASSQATGGIGELFF.

The table lists this clonotype with many counts. This sequence joins TRBV15 and TRBJ1-2, with TRBD1 identical over 8 bases. Germline V lookup: CDR1 LNHNV, CDR2 YYDKDF (reference sequence). After removal of 5 bases from V and 4 bases from J, the junction contained 6 bases not matched to a gene. This CDR3 is built from 14 residues. CDR3 loop: CATSAGQGAYGYTF. In DNA, the CDR3 is TGTGCCACCAGCGCTGGACAGGGTGCCTATGGCTACACCTTC. The full variable domain, in which reference TRBV15 and TRBJ1-2 provide the parts outside the CDR3, is DAMVIQNPRYQVTQFGKPVTLSCSQTLNHNVMYWYQQKSSQAPKLLFHYYDKDFNNEADTPDNFQSRRPNTSFCFLDIRSPGLGDTAMYLCATSAGQGAYGYTFGSGTRLTVV.

This clonotype showed up many times. The chain uses TRBV2 and TRBJ1-6; D unclear. The CDR3 spans 15 residues. Germline CDR1 SNHLY, CDR2 FYNNEI. Trimming removed 7 bases from V and 8 bases from J, with 18 bases in between. The CDR3 region has the DNA TGTGCCAGCACGTTCGGGAGGGTGGTCGATTCACCCCTCCACTTT. Its protein is CASTFGRVVDSPLHF.

This clonotype was counted many times. The genes are TRBV10-3 and TRBJ2-2; D may be TRBD1 (6 bases). Germline V CDR1 and CDR2: ENHRY, SYGVKD. V shed 10 bases and J shed 1 base, with 16 bases lying between them. This CDR3 comprises 15 residues. The CDR3 coding sequence is TGTGCCACTGGGCAGGGGCAGGGGAACACCGGGGAGCTGTTTTTT. This translates into CATGQGQGNTGELFF.

The sample holds a few counts of this clonotype. A read error may account for a junction end that differs from germline. The rearrangement links TRBV10-3 to TRBJ2-2, with 10 positions matching TRBD1. The CDR3 extends over 18 amino acids. The germline CDR1 and CDR2 sequences are ENHRY and SYGVKD. For the CDR3, the DNA is TGTGCCAGCAGTTACTTGGGGGACAGGGGATCGAACACCGGGGAGCTGTTTTTT. Its protein is CASSYLGDRGSNTGELFF.

The chain recombines TRBV20-1 with TRBJ2-7; 12 bases fit TRBD1. Germline V CDR1 and CDR2: DFQATT, SNEGSKA (reference sequence). V lost 4 bases, J lost 7 bases, and 5 bases stayed unmatched. The CDR3 runs to 13 residues. CDR3 sequence reads: CSAMGQGALEQYF. The CDR3 nucleotides are TGCAGTGCTATGGGACAGGGGGCTCTTGAGCAGTACTTC.

The chain recombines TRBV25-1 with TRBJ2-2; 10 nucleotides align to TRBD1. There are 15 residues in the CDR3. V lost 1 base and J lost 5; bases outside the gene matches: 1. Germline CDR1 is MGHDK and CDR2 is SYGVNS. CDR3 sequence (DNA): TGTGCCAGCAGTGAATGGGACAGGGGAACCGGGGAGCTGTTTTTT. This codes for CASSEWDRGTGELFF.

In regard to this clonotype: Given a much more abundant clone one base away, this may be a read error. This chain joins TRBV7-9 and TRBJ1-1; TRBD1 agrees at 10 bases. The junction had 6 bases not matched to a gene; V was cut back by 5 bases and J by 0 bases. Germline CDR1 reads SEHNR; CDR2 reads FQNEAQ (reference sequence). The CDR3 is 16 residues long. CDR3 bases: TGTGCCAGCAGCCGCCGGACAGGGGGTTTGAACACTGAAGCTTTCTTT. This translates into CASSRRTGGLNTEAFF.

The rearrangement uses TRBV7-2 and TRBJ1-1; D is undetermined. This CDR3 has 13 residues. Deletions cut 6 bases from V and 6 bases from J, with 14 bases between. Germline V lookup: CDR1 SGHTA, CDR2 FQGNSA. DNA of the CDR3: TGTGCCAGCAGACCGTTTAAAGGATCTGAAGCTTTCTTT. This codes for CASRPFKGSEAFF.

The rearrangement uses TRBV2 and TRBJ2-5, with a tentative D call TRBD2 (7 bases). The germline gives CDR1 SNHLY, CDR2 FYNNEI. There are 12 residues in the CDR3. CDR3 DNA: TGTGCTACCGCGGGGGCCCAAGAGACCCAGTACTTC. Its translation: CATAGAQETQYF.

In this sample, this clonotype turned up a few times. This sequence joins TRBV6-1 and TRBJ2-2; D possibly corresponds to TRBD1 (5 bases). The CDR3 contains 16 residues. Trimming took 4 bases from V and 7 from J, leaving 19 bases between them. CDR1 and CDR2 (germline): MNHNS, SASEGT. The CDR3 sequence is CASSAPWKGMNGELFF. DNA of the CDR3: TGTGCCAGCAGTGCTCCTTGGAAGGGGATGAACGGGGAGCTGTTTTTT.

This clonotype was detected a few times. The V and J genes are TRBV28 and TRBJ1-5; the D gene is possibly TRBD1 (5 bases). Trimming took off 8 bases at V and 0 bases at J, with 23 bases between the two ends. This CDR3 region has 18 residues. Germline loops: CDR1 MDHEN, CDR2 SYDVKM. In nucleotides, the CDR3 is TGTGCCAGCGGTGGAGACGGGACGCAAGGTCTTAGCAATCAGCCCCAGCATTTT. It translates to CASGGDGTQGLSNQPQHF.

The V and J genes are TRBV5-1 and TRBJ1-2; D might be TRBD1 (5 bases). Germline lookup yields CDR1 SGHRS and CDR2 YFSETQ. The CDR3 is 13 amino acids. Trimming stripped 4 bases from V and 4 bases from J, with 11 bases between. DNA of the CDR3: TGCGCCAGCAGCCGGAGGGGATTCTATGGCTACACCTTC. Its protein is CASSRRGFYGYTF.

This chain uses TRBV7-9 with TRBJ2-7; TRBD1 or TRBD2 may be the D gene (6 bases each). CDR3 length equals 15 residues. Germline-derived CDR1 and CDR2 are SEHNR and FQNEAQ (reference sequence). The germline V and J ends were trimmed by 1 base and 5 bases, with 15 bases remaining between them. The CDR3 reads CASSLDGGNWDEQYF. CDR3 nucleotides: TGTGCCAGCAGCTTAGACGGGGGCAATTGGGACGAGCAGTACTTC.

The chain employs TRBV5-6 and TRBJ2-7; D is ambiguous. The CDR3 consists of 14 residues. Germline assignment: CDR1 SGHDT and CDR2 YYEEEE. The ends were cut back, 2 bases at V and 0 bases at J, with 9 bases in the middle. Here the CDR3 reads CASSFVSSSYEQYF. The CDR3, as DNA: TGTGCCAGCAGCTTCGTCAGCAGCTCCTACGAGCAGTACTTC.

As concerns this clonotype: Compared with germline, one end of the junction differs, possibly owing to a read error. The DNA for the CDR3 is TGTGCCAGCAGTCCCCACATTGGGCTAGCGGCGGTAGAGACCCAGTACTTC. This sequence encodes CASSPHIGLAAVETQYF. This chain uses TRBV10-2 with TRBJ2-5; TRBD2 agrees at 7 bases. The CDR3 consists of 17 residues. Per germline, CDR1 WSHSY and CDR2 SAAADI.

The rearrangement links TRBV2 to TRBJ2-2; D may correspond to TRBD1 or TRBD2 (6 bases each). The end of the DNA is better explained by TRBJ2-3, so the J call may be wrong. The CDR3 runs to 15 residues. Germline V gives CDR1 SNHLY, CDR2 FYNNEI. Here the CDR3 DNA reads TGTGCCAGCAGAGGGTCCGGGGGACACACAGATACGCAGTATTTT. This sequence encodes CASRGSGGHTDTQYF.

This clonotype was seen many times. In DNA form, the CDR3 reads TGCAGTGCTGCGAGGGGAGGAAGGTCCTATAATTCACCCCTCCACTTT. This translates into CSAARGGRSYNSPLHF. The rearrangement uses TRBV20-1 and TRBJ1-6; the D gene is possibly TRBD1 (5 bases). The CDR3 runs 16 residues. Trimming removed 5 bases at V and 1 base at J, with 15 bases between. From germline, CDR1 is DFQATT and CDR2 SNEGSKA (reference sequence).